The TCR beta chain described here comes from a study of cytomegalovirus exposure and HLA in healthy donors. The CDR3 totals 13 residues. CDR1 SGHRS and CDR2 YFSETQ come from the germline V gene. Trimming pared 0 bases from V and 7 bases from J, leaving 7 bases between. It was with 60 Vbeta and 13 Jbeta primers that the PCR ran. TCRdb's copy holds only in-frame clones and misses some; the assay was immunoSEQ multiplex PCR. The data show about 110,000 clones, 74% seen once. Sequenced material: PBMCs. The chain combines TRBV5-1 with TRBJ2-2; D gene unclear. This TCR derives from a man in his fifties or sixties in good health and CMV-seropositive. CDR3 sequence (DNA): TGCGCCAGCAGCTTGGTTCCAGACGGGGAGCTGTTTTTT. It translates to CASSLVPDGELFF.